This paragraph reports one T cell receptor (beta chain). This sample is drawn from a study of CD8 T cells in Susac syndrome. Between the trimmed V and J ends, which lost 8 bases and 1 base, there was a span of 5 bases. The CDR3 spans 11 residues. Germline assignment: CDR1 KGHSH and CDR2 LQKENI. TEMRA cells were FACS-enriched, with CD8+ and CD4+ T cells isolated negatively. About 0.5 to 1 ug RNA was reverse transcribed with random hexamers. An immunoSEQ multiplex PCR amplified TCR beta CDR3 over 54 Vbeta and 13 Jbeta. TCRdb re-called the immunoSEQ multiplex PCR reads with MiXCR, one entry per CDR3 protein. The top ten clones hold 0.085% to 0.11% of a sample with roughly 200,000 distinct CDR3 sequences, about 95% of them seen once.

This chain connects TRBV18 to TRBJ2-5, with no clear D. The sample was CD4+ T cells from PBMCs. The origin of this receptor is a human donor in good health. DNA of the CDR3: TGTGCCAGCACGCCCCAAGAGACCCAGTACTTC. As protein: CASTPQETQYF.